This T cell receptor (beta chain) was identified in a study of STAT3 mutations in large granular lymphocyte leukemia. Study observations and caveats: Every T-LGLL patient had at least one immunodominant TCRbeta clonotype.

The CDR3 totals 13 residues. Deletions cut 4 bases from V and 5 bases from J, with 11 bases between. In germline, CDR1 is MNHNY, CDR2 SVGAGI (reference sequence). Data came from immunoSEQ multiplex PCR; TCRdb stores just in-frame clones and leaves some out. Among 10,000 to 15,000 clones listed, just over 85% were seen once. Comments on this clone: The antigen is undetermined.

The sample comprised PBMCs. This chain joins TRBV6-6 and TRBJ2-5, with unresolved D. This TCR derives from a human donor with T large granular lymphocyte leukemia. Some clones in this sample may be carry-over from other donors' samples. The CDR3 spells CASSSFLGETQYF. As DNA, the CDR3 is TGTGCCAGCAGTTCCTTCTTAGGGGAGACCCAGTACTTC.